These 28 T cell receptor beta chains came from one sample sequenced in a study of blood T cell repertoires in COVID-19. The data were produced by immunoSEQ multiplex PCR, yet TCRdb's version contains in-frame clones alone and is incomplete. The profile shows fewer than 500,000 clones, 75% to 90% of them singletons. The sample consisted of PBMCs or T cells enriched from blood (not recorded which). These receptors originate from a man in his thirties or forties who had recovered from COVID-19.

V and J are TRBV6-1 and TRBJ2-7; 7 nucleotides agree with TRBD1. The CDR3 spans 12 residues. Germline values: CDR1 MNHNS, CDR2 SASEGT. V trimming: 3 bases; J trimming: 9 bases; junction bases outside the gene matches: 5. CDR3 nucleotides: TGTGCCAGCAGTGAGACAGGGAAAGTGCAGTACTTC. Protein product: CASSETGKVQYF.

This chain links TRBV3-1 (or the pseudogene TRBV3-2) with TRBJ2-3; D might be TRBD1 (5 bases). CDR1 and CDR2 (germline): LGHDT, YNNKEL (reference sequence). Trimming left V 8 bases short and J 2 bases short, with 11 bases between. The CDR3 is 13 amino acids. CDR3 protein: CASGSGATDTQYF. As DNA, the CDR3 is TGTGCCAGCGGCTCTGGGGCCACAGATACGCAGTATTTT.

The CDR3 bases are TGTGCCAGCCTAGACATCGACAGAACTAACTATGGCTACACCTTC. Translated, it gives CASLDIDRTNYGYTF. This chain joins TRBV19 and TRBJ1-2; perhaps TRBD1 as D (5 bases). Germline V gene data show CDR1 as LNHDA and CDR2 as SQIVND (reference sequence). Between the trimmed V and J ends, which lost 9 bases and 0 bases, there was a span of 17 bases. The CDR3 contains 15 residues.

CDR3 nucleotides: TGTGCCAGCAGCTTCCCTCGAGGGTACGAGCAGTACTTC. Encoded protein: CASSFPRGYEQYF. V gene TRBV11-2 combines with J gene TRBJ2-7, with a possible D match to TRBD2 (5 bases). The CDR3 sequence is 13 residues long. Trimming stripped 3 bases from V and 4 bases from J, with 10 bases between. Germline V gives CDR1 SGHAT, CDR2 FQNNGV. The entire variable domain, with the rest obtained from reference TRBV11-2 and TRBJ2-7, is as follows: EAGVAQSPRYKIIEKRQSVAFWCNPISGHATLYWYQQILGQGPKLLIQFQNNGVVDDSQLPKDRFSAERLKGVDSTLKIQPAKLEDSAVYLCASSFPRGYEQYFGPGTRLTVT.

This chain links TRBV5-1 with TRBJ2-1; 12 nucleotides align to TRBD2. The V gene's germline CDR1 is SGHRS and CDR2 YFSETQ. The CDR3 loop spans 21 amino acids. V lost 3 bases, J lost 2 bases, and 18 bases stayed unmatched. The CDR3 DNA reads TGCGCCAGCAGCTCTACTATAACTAGCGGGAGGCCATTTACTACCTACAATGAGCAGTTCTTC. Translating gives CASSSTITSGRPFTTYNEQFF. The whole variable domain, remainder taken from reference TRBV5-1 and TRBJ2-1, is KAGVTQTPRYLIKTRGQQVTLSCSPISGHRSVSWYQQTPGQGLQFLFEYFSETQRNKGNFPGRFSGRQFSNSRSEMNVSTLELGDSALYLCASSSTITSGRPFTTYNEQFFGPGTRLTVL.

This chain connects TRBV5-1 to TRBJ1-1; 10 nucleotides align to TRBD1. There are 14 residues in the CDR3. V gave up 2 bases and J gave up 5 bases; unmatched junction bases: 3. Germline CDR1 and CDR2: SGHRS and YFSETQ. CDR3 nucleotides: TGCGCCAGCAGCTTTCTGGGACAGGGGACTGAAGCTTTCTTT. Its translation: CASSFLGQGTEAFF.

The chain uses TRBV19 and TRBJ1-1; D possibly corresponds to TRBD1 (6 bases). The ends were cut back, 1 base at V and 1 base at J, with 10 bases in the middle. Looked up from germline, CDR1 is LNHDA and CDR2 is SQIVND (reference sequence). The CDR3 totals 15 residues. The CDR3 reads CASSIVPGANTEAFF. CDR3 DNA sequence: TGTGCCAGTAGTATAGTACCAGGGGCGAACACTGAAGCTTTCTTT.

The chain uses TRBV12-3 or TRBV12-4 and TRBJ2-1; no definite D call. V was clipped by 3 bases and J by 9 bases, with 6 bases between them. The CDR3 totals 11 residues. CDR3 nucleotides: TGTGCCAGCAGTTTTGAGCTTGAGCAGTTCTTC. This translates into CASSFELEQFF.

The chain has TRBV5-1 and TRBJ1-2, with 8 positions matching TRBD1. The ends lost 5 bases at V and 3 bases at J; junction bases unmatched: 6. CDR1 and CDR2 from the germline V gene are SGHRS and YFSETQ. The CDR3 is 14 amino acids. The CDR3 spells CASRAQGGDYGYTF. In DNA, the CDR3 is TGCGCCAGCAGGGCACAGGGGGGTGACTATGGCTACACCTTC.

The gene calls are TRBV28 and TRBJ2-4; 10 bases map to TRBD2. In germline, CDR1 is MDHEN, CDR2 SYDVKM. The V and J ends lost 5 bases and 6 bases, in that order; junction bases with no gene match: 7. The CDR3 contains 15 residues. CDR3 nucleotides: TGTGCCAGCAGTCAACTAAGCGGGAGGGTAAACATTCAGTACTTC. Translated: CASSQLSGRVNIQYF.

The rearrangement uses TRBV19 and TRBJ2-1, with 12 bases aligning to TRBD2. There are 18 residues in the CDR3. Germline loops: CDR1 LNHDA, CDR2 SQIVND (reference sequence). The V segment lost 1 base and the J segment 8 bases; nucleotides outside the gene matches: 12. CDR3 DNA: TGTGCCAGTAGTATAGGTCCAGGTTCTAGCGGGAGGGGCTATGAGCAGTTCTTC. Translated: CASSIGPGSSGRGYEQFF.

About this clone itself: Other DNA sequences of this sample code for an identical CDR3. The chain has TRBV12-3 or TRBV12-4 and TRBJ1-1; D is undetermined. V shed 2 bases and J shed 5 bases, with 9 bases lying between them. The CDR3 loop spans 13 amino acids. The chain's CDR3 is CASSLTGRTEAFF. The CDR3 DNA follows: TGTGCCAGCAGTTTAACGGGGAGGACTGAAGCTTTCTTT.

This CDR3 reads CASSTGTGGSYEQYF. DNA of the CDR3: TGCGCCAGCAGTACCGGGACAGGGGGATCCTACGAGCAGTACTTC. The rearrangement joins TRBV5-1 to TRBJ2-7, with 11 positions matching TRBD1. V dropped 5 bases and J dropped 1; count of bases not matched to a gene: 5. This CDR3 comprises 15 residues. Germline CDR1 SGHRS, CDR2 YFSETQ.

V is TRBV28 and J is TRBJ1-1; maybe TRBD1 (6 bases). The CDR3 runs to 14 residues. Trimming took off 7 bases at V and 5 bases at J, with 17 bases between the two ends. Germline lookup yields CDR1 MDHEN and CDR2 SYDVKM. CDR3 amino acids: CASTPRGRGTEAFF. The CDR3 region has the DNA TGTGCCAGCACTCCTCGGGGGAGGGGGACTGAAGCTTTCTTT.

Details on this clone: The same CDR3 is also encoded by other DNA sequences in this sample. This chain joins TRBV18 and TRBJ2-1; TRBD1 is a possible D gene (5 bases). The germline V and J ends were trimmed by 3 bases and 4 bases, with 7 bases remaining between them. The CDR3 is 13 amino acids. CDR1 and CDR2 from the germline V gene are KGHSH and LQKENI. CDR3 amino acids: CASSPGLYNEQFF. The CDR3 nucleotides are TGTGCCAGCTCACCGGGGCTTTACAATGAGCAGTTCTTC.

The V gene is TRBV19, the J gene TRBJ2-3; 8 bases agree with TRBD1. Germline CDR1 and CDR2: LNHDA and SQIVND (reference sequence). The CDR3 spans 13 residues. J was trimmed by 4 bases and V by 6 bases; bases with no gene match: 3. CDR3 sequence (DNA): TGTGCCAGTAGGGACAGGGCTTCAGATACGCAGTATTTT. It specifies CASRDRASDTQYF. The complete variable domain, with remaining parts taken from reference TRBV19 and TRBJ2-3, reads DGGITQSPKYLFRKEGQNVTLSCEQNLNHDAMYWYRQDPGQGLRLIYYSQIVNDFQKGDIAEGYSVSREKKESFPLTVTSAQKNPTAFYLCASRDRASDTQYFGPGTRLTVL.

The V and J genes are TRBV12-3 or TRBV12-4 and TRBJ1-2; D call uncertain. CDR3 length: 13 residues. Trimming shortened V by 5 bases and J by 6 bases, and 13 bases separated the two germline ends. CDR3 nucleotide sequence: TGTGCCAGCAGTCGGACTCGGGCGGATGGCTACACCTTC. Its protein is CASSRTRADGYTF.

This clone was recorded once. The rearrangement joins TRBV4-1 to TRBJ2-3, with 10 bases lining up with TRBD2. Trimming took 7 bases from V and 6 from J; bases not matched to a gene: 4. Germline values: CDR1 MGHRA, CDR2 YSYEKL. The CDR3 is 13 residues long. The CDR3 loop reads CASKQREGDTQYF. Written as DNA, the CDR3 is TGCGCCAGCAAACAGCGGGAGGGCGATACGCAGTATTTT.

The sample holds one count of this clone. The chain carries TRBV9 and TRBJ1-1; 9 bases match TRBD1. Losses at the gene ends were 4 bases for V and 6 bases for J; bases not matched to a gene: 10. The CDR3 totals 15 residues. Per the germline V gene, CDR1 is SGDLS and CDR2 is YYNGEE. The CDR3, as DNA: TGTGCCAGCAGCCCGACAGGGACAGGGTTACCTGAAGCTTTCTTT. This translates into CASSPTGTGLPEAFF.

The rearrangement links TRBV21-1 to TRBJ2-2; the table's D call, TRBD1, was not checked against the DNA. TRBV21-1 is a known pseudogene. The CDR3 runs to 15 residues. CDR3 protein: CASSRGQVLHRGAVF. In DNA form, the CDR3 reads TGTGCCAGCAGCAGAGGACAGGTCTTACACCGGGGAGCTGTTTTT.

The chain employs TRBV6-6 and TRBJ2-7; 12 bases fit TRBD2. Unmatched junction bases numbered 8, after V lost 7 bases and J lost 4 bases. CDR1 and CDR2 (germline): MNHNY, SVGAGI (reference sequence). The CDR3 runs 15 residues. CDR3 sequence (DNA): TGTGCCAGCACCATGGGAACTAGCGGGAGGTACGAGCAGTACTTC. Its protein product is CASTMGTSGRYEQYF.

The chain employs TRBV19 and TRBJ2-1; possibly TRBD2 for D (6 bases). V dropped 5 bases and J dropped 7 bases, with 15 bases sitting between them. The CDR3 runs to 14 residues. The germline CDR1 and CDR2 sequences are LNHDA and SQIVND (reference sequence). CDR3 nucleotides: TGTGCCAGTAGTGTCTCGGGGACTTGGAATGAGCAGTTCTTC. This gives the protein CASSVSGTWNEQFF.

The chain's CDR3 is CASSGGTSGHHYNEQFF. The CDR3 nucleotides are TGTGCCAGCAGCGGGGGGACTAGCGGGCATCATTACAATGAGCAGTTCTTC. This chain connects TRBV5-6 to TRBJ2-1; 12 bases are shared with TRBD2. The CDR3 spans 17 residues. V dropped 4 bases and J dropped 4; count of bases not matched to a gene: 9. Germline V gene lookup returns CDR1 SGHDT and CDR2 YYEEEE.

The table lists this clone with a few counts. The V and J genes are TRBV18 and TRBJ2-3; no definite D call. This CDR3 spans 13 amino acids. V shed 6 bases and J shed 1 base, with 8 bases lying between them. In germline, CDR1 is KGHSH, CDR2 LQKENI. The CDR3 here is CASSSVGTDTQYF. The CDR3 coding sequence is TGTGCCAGCTCTTCTGTCGGCACAGATACGCAGTATTTT. Using reference TRBV18 and TRBJ2-3 for the parts outside the CDR3, the full variable domain is NAGVMQNPRHLVRRRGQEARLRCSPMKGHSHVYWYRQLPEEGLKFMVYLQKENIIDESGMPKERFSAEFPKEGPSILRIQQVVRGDSAAYFCASSSVGTDTQYFGPGTRLTVL.

The chain couples TRBV7-8 to TRBJ2-5; no clear D. The CDR3 has 12 amino acids. The ends were cut back, 5 bases at V and 4 bases at J, with 8 bases in the middle. Germline CDR1 is SGHVS and CDR2 is FQNEAQ. CDR3 sequence: CASSRAAETQYF. The CDR3 region has the DNA TGTGCCAGCAGCCGGGCGGCAGAGACCCAGTACTTC.

The chain has TRBV28 and TRBJ2-7; D possibly corresponds to TRBD2 (5 bases). CDR1 MDHEN and CDR2 SYDVKM come from the germline V gene. This CDR3 comprises 17 residues. Trimming took off 1 base at V and 0 bases at J, with 16 bases between the two ends. CDR3 sequence reads: CASSLFWGGGPSYEQYF. DNA for the CDR3: TGTGCCAGCAGTTTATTTTGGGGTGGCGGGCCCTCCTACGAGCAGTACTTC. Drawing the rest from reference TRBV28 and TRBJ2-7, the complete variable domain is DVKVTQSSRYLVKRTGEKVFLECVQDMDHENMFWYRQDPGLGLRLIYFSYDVKMKEKGDIPEGYSVSREKKERFSLILESASTNQTSMYLCASSLFWGGGPSYEQYFGPGTRLTVT.

The chain couples TRBV19 to TRBJ2-1; the match to TRBD2 covers 8 bases. The ends lost 4 bases at V and 10 bases at J; junction bases unmatched: 9. The CDR3 is 14 residues long. The germline gives CDR1 LNHDA, CDR2 SQIVND (reference sequence). The CDR3 protein is CASSRASGQEEQFF. The DNA of the CDR3 is TGTGCCAGTAGTAGGGCTAGCGGGCAAGAAGAGCAGTTCTTC.

The CDR3 region is CASTPRDWDLYEQFF. CDR3 bases: TGCGCCAGCACTCCCCGGGACTGGGACCTTTATGAGCAGTTCTTC. J is TRBJ2-1 and V is TRBV5-1; maybe TRBD2 (6 bases). With 6 bases removed from V and 8 bases from J, the gap between germline ends came to 21 bases. In germline, CDR1 is SGHRS, CDR2 YFSETQ. CDR3 length equals 15 residues. The complete variable domain, with remaining parts taken from reference TRBV5-1 and TRBJ2-1, reads KAGVTQTPRYLIKTRGQQVTLSCSPISGHRSVSWYQQTPGQGLQFLFEYFSETQRNKGNFPGRFSGRQFSNSRSEMNVSTLELGDSALYLCASTPRDWDLYEQFFGPGTRLTVL.